The T cell receptor (beta chain) under discussion was sequenced for a study of response to subunit inactivated influenza vaccine. This clonotype showed up just a few times. Each CDR3 protein gets one entry after TCRdb re-called the RT-PCR reads with MiXCR. The data contain about 620,000 distinct CDR3 sequences, over 9% of them singletons. Germline V gene lookup returns CDR1 DFQATT and CDR2 SNEGSKA (reference sequence). The CDR3 runs 14 residues. Deletions cut 6 bases from V and 2 bases from J, with 13 bases between. The same specimen was also included in a second study, on T cells expressing NK-cell markers. This second study notes: 5'RACE template switching with UMIs generated TCR beta cDNA. Dominance of the CD3+CD56-NKG2C+ fraction by these clonotypes also held in four donors.

The material was PBMCs from blood, obtained on the day of vaccination. The source of this sequence is a man aged 45-60 years who received an inactivated influenza vaccine. The gene calls are TRBV20-1 and TRBJ2-2; D call uncertain. DNA of the CDR3: TGCAGTGCCACCGCCCTCACTAACACCGGGGAGCTGTTTTTT. It encodes CSATALTNTGELFF.